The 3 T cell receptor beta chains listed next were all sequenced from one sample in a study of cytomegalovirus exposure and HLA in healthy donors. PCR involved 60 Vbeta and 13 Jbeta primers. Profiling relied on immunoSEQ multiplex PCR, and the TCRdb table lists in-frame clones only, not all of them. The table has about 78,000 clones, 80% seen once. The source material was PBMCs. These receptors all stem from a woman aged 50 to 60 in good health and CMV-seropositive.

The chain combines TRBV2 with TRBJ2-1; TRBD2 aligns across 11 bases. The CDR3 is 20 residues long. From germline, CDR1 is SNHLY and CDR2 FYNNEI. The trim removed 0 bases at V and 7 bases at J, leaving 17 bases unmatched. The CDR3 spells CASSEALGTSGGMGWNEQFF. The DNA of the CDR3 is TGTGCCAGCAGTGAAGCGCTTGGGACTAGCGGAGGGATGGGATGGAATGAGCAGTTCTTC.

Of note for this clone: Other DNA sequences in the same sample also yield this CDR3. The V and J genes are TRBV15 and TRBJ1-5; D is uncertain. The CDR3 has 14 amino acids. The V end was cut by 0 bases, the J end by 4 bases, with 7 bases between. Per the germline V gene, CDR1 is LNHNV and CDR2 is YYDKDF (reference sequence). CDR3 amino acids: CATSREAGNQPQHF. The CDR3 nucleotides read TGTGCCACCAGCAGAGAGGCGGGGAATCAGCCCCAGCATTTT.

CDR3 region: CASGPQSSGSYEQFF. In DNA, the CDR3 is TGTGCCAGCGGGCCTCAATCTAGCGGGAGCTATGAGCAGTTCTTC. V usage is TRBV11-2 and J usage is TRBJ2-1; TRBD2 matches 10 bases. With 8 bases clipped from V and 8 bases from J, the junction kept 12 bases outside the gene matches. The CDR3 extends over 15 amino acids. Germline values: CDR1 SGHAT, CDR2 FQNNGV.